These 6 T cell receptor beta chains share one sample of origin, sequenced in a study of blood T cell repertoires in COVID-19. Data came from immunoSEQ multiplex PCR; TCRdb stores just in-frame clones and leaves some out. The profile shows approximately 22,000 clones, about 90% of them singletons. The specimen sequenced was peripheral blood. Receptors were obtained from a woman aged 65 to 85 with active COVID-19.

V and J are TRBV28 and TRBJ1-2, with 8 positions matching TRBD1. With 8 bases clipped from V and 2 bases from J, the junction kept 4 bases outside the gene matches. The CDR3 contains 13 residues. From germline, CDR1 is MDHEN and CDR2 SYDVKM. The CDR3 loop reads CASLHRGNYGYTF. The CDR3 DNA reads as TGTGCCAGCTTACACAGGGGGAACTATGGCTACACCTTC.

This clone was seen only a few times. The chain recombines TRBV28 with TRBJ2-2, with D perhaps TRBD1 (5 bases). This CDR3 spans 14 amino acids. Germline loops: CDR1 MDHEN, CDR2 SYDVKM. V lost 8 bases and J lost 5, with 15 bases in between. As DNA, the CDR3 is TGTGCCAGCCGCCCCGCAGGGATGACCGGGGAGCTGTTTTTT. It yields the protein CASRPAGMTGELFF.

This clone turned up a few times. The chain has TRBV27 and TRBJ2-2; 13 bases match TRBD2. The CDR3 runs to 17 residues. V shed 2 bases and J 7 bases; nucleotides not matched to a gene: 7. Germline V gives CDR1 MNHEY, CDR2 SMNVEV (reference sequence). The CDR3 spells CASSLRRLAGGVGELFF. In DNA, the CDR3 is TGTGCCAGCAGTTTACGACGACTAGCGGGAGGAGTCGGGGAGCTGTTTTTT.

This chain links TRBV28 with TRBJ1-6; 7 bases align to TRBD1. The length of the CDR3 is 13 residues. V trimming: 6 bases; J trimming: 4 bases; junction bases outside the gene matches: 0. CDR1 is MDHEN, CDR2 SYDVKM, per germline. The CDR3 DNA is TGTGCCAGCAGGGGACAGTATAATTCACCCCTCCACTTT. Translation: CASRGQYNSPLHF.

The CDR3 region has the DNA TGTGCCAGCAGCCTTATCCTAGCGGGTCTCTACAATGAGCAGTTCTTC. Protein: CASSLILAGLYNEQFF. This chain joins TRBV7-2 and TRBJ2-1; 8 bases are a match to TRBD2. CDR1 and CDR2 from the germline V gene are SGHTA and FQGNSA. The CDR3 covers 16 residues. The ends lost 5 bases at V and 3 bases at J; junction bases unmatched: 9.

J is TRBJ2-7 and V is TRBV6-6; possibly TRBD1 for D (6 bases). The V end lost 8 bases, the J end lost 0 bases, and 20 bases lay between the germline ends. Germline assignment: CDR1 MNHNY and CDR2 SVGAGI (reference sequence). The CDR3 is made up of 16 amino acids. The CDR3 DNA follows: TGTGCCAGCGATGAATTAGGGCAGGGGAGCTCCTACGAGCAGTACTTC. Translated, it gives CASDELGQGSSYEQYF.